Each of the 30 T cell receptor beta chains below was sequenced from the same sample in a study of neurological immune-mediated disorders. Time point specified: longitudinal time-point 2. TCRdb analysed the 5' RACE reads with MiXCR anew, one entry per CDR3 protein. The sample includes about 80,000 distinct CDR3 sequences, 5% to 6% seen only once; the top ten take roughly 8.6%. Sequencing used PBMCs. The receptors stem from a woman aged 60-75 years with multiple sclerosis.

This clonotype occurred many times. V gene TRBV6-5 combines with J gene TRBJ1-2; the D gene is possibly TRBD1 (6 bases). Germline V gene sequence: CDR1 MNHEY, CDR2 SVGAGI. There are 16 residues in the CDR3. The V end was cut by 7 bases, the J end by 0 bases, with 18 bases between. For the CDR3, the DNA is TGTGCCAGCAATCCCATTCACAGGGAAACTAACTATGGCTACACCTTC. It yields the protein CASNPIHRETNYGYTF.

The chain combines TRBV5-1 with TRBJ2-7; unclear D gene. Trimming stripped 5 bases from V and 7 bases from J, with 19 bases between. Germline CDR1 SGHRS, CDR2 YFSETQ. The CDR3 spans 14 residues. The CDR3 here is CASSLSVRPDEQYF. CDR3 coding DNA: TGCGCCAGCAGTCTCTCCGTACGGCCGGATGAGCAGTACTTC.

The sample holds many counts of this clonotype. CDR3 in amino acids: CASSLGTGVGSNQPQHF. CDR3 nucleotides: TGTGCCAGCAGTCTAGGGACAGGGGTTGGGAGCAATCAGCCCCAGCATTTT. This rearrangement joins TRBV12-3 or TRBV12-4 to TRBJ1-5, with TRBD1 matching 10 bases. The CDR3 has 17 amino acids. Losses at the gene ends were 5 bases for V and 1 base for J; bases not matched to a gene: 8.

This clonotype was recorded at least ten times. The chain is built from TRBV5-5 and TRBJ1-5; D is ambiguous. The CDR3 spans 14 residues. Germline loops: CDR1 SGHKS, CDR2 YYEKEE (reference sequence). Trimming removed 1 base from V and 1 base from J, with 6 bases in between. The CDR3 protein is CASSLSQSNQPQHF. The CDR3 DNA sequence: TGTGCCAGCAGCTTGTCACAGAGCAATCAGCCCCAGCATTTT.

This clonotype appeared many times. The chain recombines TRBV4-2 with TRBJ1-2; 7 bases match TRBD1. Looked up from germline, CDR1 is LGHNA and CDR2 is YNFKEQ. The J segment lost 4 bases and the V segment lost 2 bases, leaving 28 bases of the junction unmatched. CDR3 size: 22 residues. The CDR3 reads CASSQFVGGGLRSGGNSYGYTF. The CDR3 DNA is TGTGCCAGCAGCCAATTCGTGGGAGGGGGCCTACGATCGGGTGGTAACTCCTATGGCTACACCTTC.

This clonotype has ten or more counts. The genes are TRBV20-1 and TRBJ1-1; TRBD1 might be the D (5 bases). Between the trimmed V and J ends, which lost 5 bases and 4 bases, there was a span of 20 bases. This CDR3 is built from 15 residues. The V gene's germline CDR1 is DFQATT and CDR2 SNEGSKA (reference sequence). CDR3 sequence: CSAGVVGVRPTEAFF. The CDR3 DNA follows: TGCAGTGCTGGGGTAGTGGGGGTGCGGCCCACTGAAGCTTTCTTT.

This clonotype was recorded at least ten times. The V call is TRBV24-1, the J call TRBJ2-1; 7 positions match TRBD1. Germline V gene sequence: CDR1 KGHDR, CDR2 SFDVKD. V lost 7 bases, J lost 8 bases, and 10 bases stayed unmatched. This CDR3 is built from 14 residues. CDR3 loop: CATSDPTGNDEQFF. The CDR3 nucleotides read TGTGCCACCAGCGACCCGACAGGGAATGATGAGCAGTTCTTC.

This clonotype appeared many times. The chain couples TRBV12-3 or TRBV12-4 to TRBJ1-1; tentative D call: TRBD1 (5 bases). The CDR3 spans 11 residues. The ends were cut back, 3 bases at V and 11 bases at J, with 10 bases in the middle. CDR3 sequence (DNA): TGTGCCAGCAGTTTGGCAGGGTGGGCTTTCTTT. Translating it yields CASSLAGWAFF.

This clonotype was detected ten times or more. The chain combines TRBV15 with TRBJ2-5; TRBD1 is a possible D gene (5 bases). V was trimmed by 4 bases and J by 4 bases, leaving 10 bases between them. CDR1 is LNHNV, CDR2 YYDKDF, per germline (reference sequence). CDR3 length equals 13 residues. CDR3 sequence reads: CATSTNRGETQYF. CDR3 in DNA: TGTGCCACCAGCACGAATAGGGGAGAGACCCAGTACTTC.

This clonotype was detected ten times or more. The CDR3 region is CASQGSEYEQYF. As DNA, the CDR3 is TGTGCCAGTCAGGGGTCCGAATACGAGCAGTACTTC. The chain is built from TRBV2 and TRBJ2-7; D is perhaps TRBD1 (6 bases). The CDR3 totals 12 residues. V shed 9 bases and J shed 4 bases, with 13 bases lying between them. Germline V gene lookup returns CDR1 SNHLY and CDR2 FYNNEI.

This clonotype was recorded at least ten times. The chain employs TRBV6-6 and TRBJ2-7, with D hard to call. The CDR3 is 17 amino acids. Trimming shortened V by 5 bases and J by 2 bases, and 22 bases separated the two germline ends. Germline CDR1 reads MNHNY; CDR2 reads SVGAGI (reference sequence). The CDR3 DNA is TGTGCCAGCAGTAGTGCAGGAACAGAAGGGCAAACCTACGAGCAGTACTTC. Its protein product is CASSSAGTEGQTYEQYF.

In its sample, this clonotype was seen many times. The chain links TRBV5-1 to TRBJ2-3; D is ambiguous. The germline CDR1 and CDR2 sequences are SGHRS and YFSETQ. The CDR3 extends over 13 amino acids. The germline V and J ends were trimmed by 4 bases and 4 bases, with 10 bases remaining between them. In DNA, the CDR3 is TGCGCCAGCAGCCCGAGCAATTCAGATACGCAGTATTTT. Translation gives CASSPSNSDTQYF.

This clonotype was counted ten times or more. The chain links TRBV20-1 to TRBJ2-5; D gene ambiguous. The CDR3 has 11 amino acids. Germline CDR1 reads DFQATT; CDR2 reads SNEGSKA (reference sequence). Trimming stripped 4 bases from V and 2 bases from J, with 5 bases between. CDR3: CSATEQETQYF. The CDR3 DNA is TGCAGTGCTACAGAGCAAGAGACCCAGTACTTC.

This clonotype showed up many times. The rearrangement links TRBV5-1 to TRBJ2-7; 9 nucleotides agree with TRBD2. V was clipped by 3 bases and J by 2 bases; unmatched bases: 9. CDR3 length: 16 residues. CDR1 is SGHRS and CDR2 is YFSETQ in the germline V gene. CDR3 sequence (DNA): TGCGCCAGCAGCTCCTTGGTCTTAGCGGGGGCCTACGAGCAGTACTTC. This codes for CASSSLVLAGAYEQYF.

This clonotype was seen repeatedly, ten times or more. The chain employs TRBV5-1 and TRBJ2-1, with D perhaps matching TRBD1 (5 bases). Germline CDR1 reads SGHRS; CDR2 reads YFSETQ. With 4 bases removed from V and 9 bases from J, the gap between germline ends came to 20 bases. This CDR3 region has 15 residues. CDR3: CASSLGRVQRGEQFF. The CDR3, as DNA: TGCGCCAGCAGCCTCGGCAGGGTCCAAAGGGGTGAGCAGTTCTTC.

There are many counts of this clonotype. The gene calls are TRBV5-1 and TRBJ1-2; maybe TRBD1 (5 bases). The CDR3 loop spans 15 amino acids. In germline, CDR1 is SGHRS, CDR2 YFSETQ. Trimming shortened V by 0 bases and J by 7 bases, and 16 bases separated the two germline ends. The CDR3 loop is CASSLDPGTDAGYTF. The CDR3 bases are TGCGCCAGCAGCTTGGACCCCGGGACCGACGCTGGCTACACCTTC.

This clonotype was counted at least ten times. The V gene is TRBV5-1, the J gene TRBJ2-7; D may be TRBD2 (6 bases). V was shortened by 4 bases and J by 1 base, with 12 bases between the two germline ends. Looked up from germline, CDR1 is SGHRS and CDR2 is YFSETQ. The CDR3 is 14 amino acids. The CDR3 sequence is CASSPAGLSYEQYF. The DNA of the CDR3 is TGCGCCAGCAGCCCCGCCGGACTATCCTACGAGCAGTACTTC.

At least ten counts were recorded for this clonotype. A read error may account for a junction end that differs from germline. The J gene is TRBJ2-6, the V gene TRBV20-1; D gene unclear. Germline V gene data show CDR1 as DFQATT and CDR2 as SNEGSKA (reference sequence). This CDR3 comprises 14 residues. This CDR3 is CSAREFSGANVLTF. CDR3 sequence (DNA): TGCAGTGCTAGAGAATTCTCTGGCGCCAACGTCCTGACTTTC.

Remarks on this clonotype: A much larger clone differs from this one at a single base, so this may be a read error. The chain combines TRBV7-9 with TRBJ1-1, with D perhaps TRBD1 (5 bases). CDR1 and CDR2 (germline): SEHNR, FQNEAQ (reference sequence). The CDR3 covers 12 residues. In DNA, the CDR3 is TGTGACAGCAGCTTACCGGGGGTTGTAGCTTTCTTT. Its translation is CDSSLPGVVAFF.

This clonotype was detected ten times or more. The chain combines TRBV20-1 with TRBJ1-3; D uncertain. V was pared by 2 bases and J by 4 bases, with 9 bases between. This CDR3 spans 13 amino acids. Germline V gene data show CDR1 as DFQATT and CDR2 as SNEGSKA (reference sequence). CDR3 coding DNA: TGCAGTGCTAGACGAATGCCCGGAAACACCATATATTTT. Translated, it gives CSARRMPGNTIYF.

The table lists this clonotype with many counts. The chain recombines TRBV20-1 with TRBJ2-1; D is ambiguous. The germline V gene encodes CDR1 DFQATT and CDR2 SNEGSKA (reference sequence). CDR3 length: 12 amino acids. The V end was cut by 5 bases, the J end by 6 bases, with 11 bases between. CDR3 sequence reads: CSALHTSNEQFF. For the CDR3, the DNA is TGCAGTGCTCTCCACACTTCCAATGAGCAGTTCTTC.

This clonotype was seen repeatedly, ten times or more. V is TRBV20-1 and J is TRBJ2-7; perhaps TRBD1 as D (6 bases). This CDR3 comprises 12 residues. Germline assignment: CDR1 DFQATT and CDR2 SNEGSKA (reference sequence). V lost 0 bases, J lost 6 bases, and 9 bases lay in between. The CDR3 is CSAREAGAEQYF. Here the CDR3 DNA reads TGCAGTGCTAGAGAGGCAGGGGCCGAGCAGTACTTC.

This clonotype was observed at least ten times. This chain connects TRBV6-5 to TRBJ2-1; TRBD2 aligns across 14 bases. The CDR3 is 19 residues long. Germline V gives CDR1 MNHEY, CDR2 SVGAGI. J gave up 0 bases and V 4 bases, and 8 bases lay outside the gene matches. The CDR3 nucleotides read TGTGCCAGCAGTTCCCCGGGACTAGCGGGGGCCAGCTCCTACAATGAGCAGTTCTTC. Amino acid sequence: CASSSPGLAGASSYNEQFF.

The rearrangement uses TRBV11-3 and TRBJ2-3; the match to TRBD2 covers 7 bases. Germline V gene sequence: CDR1 SGHNT, CDR2 YENEEA. Unmatched junction bases numbered 13, after V lost 5 bases and J lost 2 bases. CDR3 length: 17 amino acids. Here the CDR3 DNA reads TGTGCCAGCAGCCCTCGACTATCGGGGACTACCACAGATACGCAGTATTTT. This gives the protein CASSPRLSGTTTDTQYF.

This clonotype was observed at least ten times. The chain uses TRBV20-1 and TRBJ1-2; possibly TRBD1 for D (5 bases). CDR1 and CDR2 from the germline V gene are DFQATT and SNEGSKA (reference sequence). Trimming removed 6 bases from V and 5 bases from J, with 16 bases in between. This CDR3 region has 13 residues. The CDR3 reads CSAPGTELYGYTF. The CDR3 DNA reads as TGCAGTGCCCCTGGGACGGAACTATATGGCTACACCTTC.

This clonotype was seen a handful of times. The rearrangement links TRBV6-6 to TRBJ2-3, with 12 bases matching TRBD2. Germline V gene lookup returns CDR1 MNHNY and CDR2 SVGAGI (reference sequence). There are 17 residues in the CDR3. The junction had 6 bases not matched to a gene; V was cut back by 0 bases and J by 5 bases. CDR3 coding DNA: TGTGCCAGCAGTTACTCTTTGACTAGCGGGGGTCAAGATACGCAGTATTTT. Translating gives CASSYSLTSGGQDTQYF.

This clonotype occurred many times. The rearrangement links TRBV20-1 to TRBJ1-5; 7 bases match TRBD1. CDR1 is DFQATT and CDR2 is SNEGSKA in the germline V gene (reference sequence). V dropped 4 bases and J dropped 4; count of bases not matched to a gene: 10. The CDR3 extends over 15 amino acids. The CDR3 sequence: CSATWDSGSNQPQHF. In DNA, the CDR3 is TGCAGTGCTACCTGGGACAGCGGTAGTAATCAGCCCCAGCATTTT.

This clonotype showed up many times. V gene TRBV7-8 combines with J gene TRBJ1-1, with a weak D call TRBD1 (6 bases). There are 15 residues in the CDR3. V lost 5 bases and J lost 4, with 17 bases in between. Per the germline V gene, CDR1 is SGHVS and CDR2 is FQNEAQ. DNA for the CDR3: TGTGCCAGCAGCCCAAGCGGGGGCGCGGGCACTGAAGCTTTCTTT. It yields the protein CASSPSGGAGTEAFF.

Concerning this clonotype itself: A much larger clone lies one base from this, so it may be a read error. The chain couples TRBV4-1 to TRBJ1-1; D is undetermined. Germline CDR1 MGHRA, CDR2 YSYEKL. Trimming left V 0 bases short and J 4 bases short, with 9 bases between. The CDR3 is 14 residues long. CDR3 region: CASSQDFLTTEAFF. The CDR3 region has the DNA TGCGCCAGCAGCCAAGATTTTTTGACCACTGAAGCTTTCTTT.

This clonotype was recorded many times. The chain recombines TRBV21-1 with TRBJ1-2; TRBD1 is taken as the D call from the table, unchecked against the DNA. TRBV21-1 is classified as a pseudogene. CDR3 length equals 9 residues. The CDR3 DNA follows: TGTGCCAGCATCAGGACAGGGCCCTTC. Amino acid sequence: CASIRTGPF.